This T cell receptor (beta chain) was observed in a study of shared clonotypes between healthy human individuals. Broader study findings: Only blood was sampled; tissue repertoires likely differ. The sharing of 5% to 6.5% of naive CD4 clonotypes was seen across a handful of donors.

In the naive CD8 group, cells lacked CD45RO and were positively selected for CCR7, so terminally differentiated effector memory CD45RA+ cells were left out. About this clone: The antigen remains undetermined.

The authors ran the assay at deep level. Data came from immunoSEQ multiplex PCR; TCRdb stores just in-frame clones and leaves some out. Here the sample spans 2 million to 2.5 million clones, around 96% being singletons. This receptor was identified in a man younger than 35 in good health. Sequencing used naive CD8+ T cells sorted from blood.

CDR3 nucleotides: TGTGCCAGCAGTTCTTTGGGACCTCCCGGACCCCAGCATTTT. It specifies CASSSLGPPGPQHF. The chain is built from TRBV27 and TRBJ1-5; possibly TRBD1 for D (5 bases). Germline V gene sequence: CDR1 MNHEY, CDR2 SMNVEV (reference sequence). The CDR3 consists of 14 residues. Trimming took 4 bases from V and 10 from J, leaving 17 bases between them.